These 18 T cell receptor beta chains were all obtained from the same sample, sequenced in a study of blood T cell repertoires in COVID-19. Generated by immunoSEQ multiplex PCR, the TCRdb table keeps only in-frame clones and is missing some. The sample has roughly 410,000 clones, about 88% seen once; the top ten hold less than 2%. Input material: peripheral blood. The receptor set was obtained from a woman between 35 and 50 years old with COVID-19, enrolled during active disease.

This rearrangement joins TRBV28 to TRBJ1-2, with a possible D match to TRBD1 (5 bases). Germline CDR1 is MDHEN and CDR2 is SYDVKM. The V end lost 3 bases, the J end lost 2 bases, and 10 bases lay between the germline ends. This CDR3 region has 14 residues. CDR3 protein: CASSLGLQNYGYTF. CDR3 DNA: TGTGCCAGCAGTTTGGGACTCCAGAACTATGGCTACACCTTC.

The V and J genes are TRBV5-1 and TRBJ2-6, with TRBD2 matching over 7 bases. CDR3 length: 15 residues. The germline gives CDR1 SGHRS, CDR2 YFSETQ. V dropped 2 bases and J dropped 2; count of bases not matched to a gene: 1. CDR3 region: CASSFGGTGANVLTF. CDR3 bases: TGCGCCAGCAGCTTCGGGGGGACTGGGGCCAACGTCCTGACTTTC.

This clone was seen a handful of times. The chain employs TRBV7-3 and TRBJ1-2; 10 nucleotides agree with TRBD1. CDR3 length: 13 residues. The trim removed 4 bases at V and 11 bases at J, leaving 7 bases unmatched. CDR1 is SGHTA and CDR2 is FQGTGA in the germline V gene. The CDR3 DNA follows: TGTGCCAGCAGCTCGCTCGACAGGGGGCTTTACACCTTC. This sequence encodes CASSSLDRGLYTF.

J is TRBJ2-3 and V is TRBV5-4; 9 bases line up with TRBD2. This CDR3 comprises 17 residues. Germline assignment: CDR1 SGHNT and CDR2 YYREEE (reference sequence). J was trimmed by 2 bases and V by 2 bases; bases with no gene match: 9. As DNA, the CDR3 is TGTGCCAGCAGCTTTGCTAGCGGGATACCGAACACAGATACGCAGTATTTT. Translated, it gives CASSFASGIPNTDTQYF.

The rearrangement joins TRBV5-4 to TRBJ1-1; possibly TRBD1 for D (5 bases). The CDR3 has 15 residues. Per the germline V gene, CDR1 is SGHNT and CDR2 is YYREEE (reference sequence). V was pared by 4 bases and J by 5 bases, with 18 bases between. Written as DNA, the CDR3 is TGTGCCAGCAGCGGGAGGCAGGGAGAATGGACTGAAGCTTTCTTT. Translated: CASSGRQGEWTEAFF. Filled out from reference TRBV5-4 and TRBJ1-1, the complete variable domain reads ETGVTQSPTHLIKTRGQQVTLRCSSQSGHNTVSWYQQALGQGPQFIFQYYREEENGRGNFPPRFSGLQFPNYSSELNVNALELDDSALYLCASSGRQGEWTEAFFGQGTRLTVV.

The chain employs TRBV7-3 and TRBJ1-3; a weak D match, TRBD1 (5 bases). Trimming shortened V by 0 bases and J by 8 bases, and 11 bases separated the two germline ends. Germline V gene lookup returns CDR1 SGHTA and CDR2 FQGTGA. This CDR3 is 14 amino acids long. Here the CDR3 DNA reads TGTGCCAGCAGCTTAACTGGGGCATGGGACACCATATATTTT. Translated, it gives CASSLTGAWDTIYF.

The chain joins TRBV2 to TRBJ2-5, with 7 bases aligning to TRBD2. V shed 6 bases and J 1 base; nucleotides not matched to a gene: 8. The CDR3 loop spans 15 amino acids. From germline, CDR1 is SNHLY and CDR2 FYNNEI. The CDR3 nucleotides read TGTGCCAGCAGCGCAGGGAGGGGTGGCCAAGAGACCCAGTACTTC. It encodes CASSAGRGGQETQYF.

The gene calls are TRBV18 and TRBJ1-1; D perhaps matches TRBD1 (6 bases). Trimming removed 7 bases at V and 1 base at J, with 13 bases between. CDR1 KGHSH and CDR2 LQKENI come from the germline V gene. This CDR3 spans 14 amino acids. The CDR3 DNA is TGTGCCAGCTTGCTCCAGGGGAGGAACACTGAAGCTTTCTTT. It codes for CASLLQGRNTEAFF.

The V call is TRBV5-8, the J call TRBJ1-2; D is uncertain. Between the trimmed V and J ends, which lost 9 bases and 8 bases, there was a span of 14 bases. CDR3 size: 11 residues. Germline V lookup: CDR1 SGHTS, CDR2 YDEGEE. The CDR3 here is CAIQAGEGYTF. In DNA form, the CDR3 reads TGTGCCATCCAAGCCGGGGAAGGCTACACCTTC.

This sequence joins TRBV6-6 and TRBJ2-1, with 7 positions matching TRBD1. The CDR3 covers 16 residues. Germline V gene sequence: CDR1 MNHNY, CDR2 SVGAGI (reference sequence). The trim removed 1 base at V and 5 bases at J, leaving 8 bases unmatched. The DNA of the CDR3 is TGTGCCAGCAGTTACTTGACCGGGACAGCGAACAATGAGCAGTTCTTC. Protein sequence: CASSYLTGTANNEQFF.

This clone was counted only a few times. The J gene is TRBJ1-3, the V gene TRBV5-6; a possible D gene is TRBD1 (6 bases). CDR1 and CDR2 from the germline V gene are SGHDT and YYEEEE. Between the trimmed V and J ends, which lost 4 bases and 0 bases, there was a span of 8 bases. The CDR3 covers 14 residues. CDR3: CASSMTGSGNTIYF. The CDR3 bases are TGTGCCAGCAGCATGACAGGCTCTGGAAACACCATATATTTT. The variable domain in full, with the rest retrieved from reference TRBV5-6 and TRBJ1-3, is DAGVTQSPTHLIKTRGQQVTLRCSPKSGHDTVSWYQQALGQGPQFIFQYYEEEERQRGNFPDRFSGHQFPNYSSELNVNALLLGDSALYLCASSMTGSGNTIYFGEGSWLTVV.

This sequence joins TRBV11-2 and TRBJ2-3; 11 bases are a match to TRBD1. This CDR3 has 17 amino acids. Looked up from germline, CDR1 is SGHAT and CDR2 is FQNNGV. The J segment lost 3 bases and the V segment lost 3 bases, leaving 8 bases of the junction unmatched. The CDR3 loop is CASSFHPGTGGTDTQYF. The CDR3 bases are TGTGCCAGCAGCTTTCATCCCGGGACAGGGGGAACAGATACGCAGTATTTT.

The rearrangement joins TRBV3-1 (or the pseudogene TRBV3-2) to TRBJ2-1; the D is unclear. V lost 0 bases and J 3 bases, leaving 9 bases between the germline ends. This CDR3 region has 15 residues. CDR1 and CDR2 (germline): LGHDT, YNNKEL (reference sequence). The chain's CDR3 is CASSQEIQDYNEQFF. DNA for the CDR3: TGTGCCAGCAGCCAAGAGATCCAGGACTACAATGAGCAGTTCTTC.

The genes are TRBV9 and TRBJ2-1; maybe TRBD1 (6 bases). V dropped 0 bases and J dropped 4 bases, with 11 bases sitting between them. Germline-derived CDR1 and CDR2 are SGDLS and YYNGEE. The CDR3 totals 15 residues. CDR3 protein: CASSVETGRYNEQFF. The DNA of the CDR3 is TGTGCCAGCAGCGTAGAAACAGGGCGGTACAATGAGCAGTTCTTC.

The chain couples TRBV25-1 to TRBJ1-1; a possible D gene is TRBD1 (5 bases). The CDR3 has 13 amino acids. Germline loops: CDR1 MGHDK, CDR2 SYGVNS. V dropped 7 bases and J dropped 1 base, with 10 bases sitting between them. As DNA, the CDR3 is TGTGCCAGCAAAGGGGTCCAGAACACTGAAGCTTTCTTT. This sequence encodes CASKGVQNTEAFF. The full variable domain, in which reference TRBV25-1 and TRBJ1-1 provide the parts outside the CDR3, is EADIYQTPRYLVIGTGKKITLECSQTMGHDKMYWYQQDPGMELHLIHYSYGVNSTEKGDLSSESTVSRIRTEHFPLTLESARPSHTSQYLCASKGVQNTEAFFGQGTRLTVV.

The chain links TRBV11-2 to TRBJ2-5; unclear D gene. The germline gives CDR1 SGHAT, CDR2 FQNNGV. The CDR3 totals 14 residues. Trimming stripped 1 base from V and 0 bases from J, with 6 bases between. The CDR3 spells CASSLVANQETQYF. Here the CDR3 DNA reads TGTGCCAGCAGCTTAGTAGCTAACCAAGAGACCCAGTACTTC.

The V gene is TRBV4-3, the J gene TRBJ2-1; the match to TRBD2 covers 9 bases. The junction had 6 bases not matched to a gene; V was cut back by 3 bases and J by 6 bases. Per the germline V gene, CDR1 is LGHNA and CDR2 is YSLEER. The CDR3 is 15 amino acids. CDR3 bases: TGCGCCAGCAGCCAGGCTCGCGGGGGGGCCAATGAGCAGTTCTTC. The encoded protein is CASSQARGGANEQFF.

V and J are TRBV28 and TRBJ2-5, with a weak D call TRBD1 (6 bases). The CDR3 is 14 amino acids. Germline V lookup: CDR1 MDHEN, CDR2 SYDVKM. Trimming shortened V by 6 bases and J by 5 bases, and 16 bases separated the two germline ends. Here the CDR3 DNA reads TGTGCCAGCAGAGCTGGACAGTTCGGGGAGACCCAGTACTTC. Translated, it gives CASRAGQFGETQYF.